These 11 T cell receptor beta chains share one sample of origin, sequenced in a study of OX40 agonist ivuxolimab in advanced cancers. The table came from immunoSEQ multiplex PCR; TCRdb's copy has only in-frame clones and leaves some out. The sample lists tens of thousands of clones, approximately 94% occurring once. The sequenced sample was CD4+ or CD8+ T cells sorted from blood, obtained in a trial of the OX40 agonist ivuxolimab. These receptor sequences come from an adult with an advanced solid tumor such as melanoma, head and neck, liver or kidney cancer.

V is TRBV7-2 and J is TRBJ2-7; 10 positions match TRBD1. The CDR3 runs to 15 residues. V lost 3 bases to trimming and J lost 7 bases; unmatched junction nucleotides: 9. The germline V gene encodes CDR1 SGHTA and CDR2 FQGNSA. The CDR3, as DNA: TGTGCCAGCAGCTTCTCCGGGACAGGGGTCTGGGAGCAGTACTTC. It specifies CASSFSGTGVWEQYF.

Only one count was recorded for this clone. CDR3 nucleotides: TGTGCCAGCAGCGGTCCGGGGACAGTATACAATGAGCAGTTCTTC. The encoded protein is CASSGPGTVYNEQFF. The V gene is TRBV5-8, the J gene TRBJ2-1; 7 bases agree with TRBD1. CDR1 and CDR2 (germline): SGHTS, YDEGEE. The CDR3 consists of 15 residues. With 4 bases clipped from V and 4 bases from J, the junction kept 8 bases outside the gene matches.

The rearrangement links TRBV11-3 to TRBJ2-7; D might be TRBD1 (6 bases). CDR3 length: 13 residues. The germline V and J ends were trimmed by 5 bases and 3 bases, with 11 bases remaining between them. In germline, CDR1 is SGHNT, CDR2 YENEEA. The CDR3 DNA reads TGTGCCAGCAGCCAGGGGTCACTCTACGAGCAGTACTTC. It codes for CASSQGSLYEQYF.

The chain carries TRBV5-1 and TRBJ2-3; D perhaps matches TRBD2 (5 bases). Germline V gene lookup returns CDR1 SGHRS and CDR2 YFSETQ. This CDR3 has 14 amino acids. V lost 7 bases to trimming and J lost 0 bases, with 12 bases between them. The chain's CDR3 is CASRAAGSTDTQYF. The CDR3 DNA is TGCGCCAGCCGAGCCGCGGGCAGCACAGATACGCAGTATTTT.

This clone was observed a single time. This sequence joins TRBV2 and TRBJ2-3; D is possibly TRBD1 or TRBD2 (5 bases each). V gave up 4 bases and J gave up 2 bases, with 28 bases separating them. Germline V gene lookup returns CDR1 SNHLY and CDR2 FYNNEI. This CDR3 region has 20 residues. Here the CDR3 reads CASSVGESLSSRRATDTQYF. The CDR3 DNA reads TGTGCCAGCAGTGTGGGGGAAAGTTTGAGTAGCCGTCGTGCCACAGATACGCAGTATTTT.

This rearrangement joins TRBV6-1 to TRBJ2-7; 8 bases fit TRBD1. The CDR3 loop spans 14 amino acids. Germline V CDR1 and CDR2: MNHNS, SASEGT. V was pared by 4 bases and J by 2 bases, with 4 bases of the junction left unmatched. The CDR3 DNA reads as TGTGCCAGCAGTGCCGGGACAGGACCCTACGAGCAGTACTTC. Protein sequence: CASSAGTGPYEQYF.

V usage is TRBV6-4 and J usage is TRBJ2-7; D is perhaps TRBD2 (6 bases). The germline CDR1 and CDR2 sequences are MRHNA and SNTAGT. V shed 8 bases and J shed 4 bases, with 12 bases lying between them. This CDR3 has 12 residues. The CDR3 region is CASFGSLYEQYF. The CDR3 nucleotides read TGTGCCAGCTTCGGGAGTCTGTACGAGCAGTACTTC.

About this clone itself: Other DNA sequences in this sample translate to the same CDR3. V usage is TRBV5-1 and J usage is TRBJ2-2; TRBD2 matches at 14 bases. The V segment lost 0 bases and the J segment 1 base; nucleotides outside the gene matches: 5. This CDR3 has 19 amino acids. Germline CDR1 is SGHRS and CDR2 is YFSETQ. CDR3 residues: CASSLGWGLAGENTGELFF. The CDR3 nucleotides are TGCGCCAGCAGCTTGGGGTGGGGACTAGCGGGAGAGAACACCGGGGAGCTGTTTTTT.

The V gene is TRBV5-1, the J gene TRBJ2-3; TRBD2 matches 9 bases. V was clipped by 0 bases and J by 3 bases; unmatched bases: 11. This CDR3 region has 18 residues. Germline V CDR1 and CDR2: SGHRS, YFSETQ. The CDR3 is CASSLAQGGLAITDTQYF. Written as DNA, the CDR3 is TGCGCCAGCAGCTTGGCCCAGGGGGGACTAGCAATTACAGATACGCAGTATTTT.

This chain connects TRBV7-2 to TRBJ2-5; possible D gene TRBD1, 6 bases. Trimming pared 7 bases from V and 4 bases from J, leaving 13 bases between. The CDR3 has 13 amino acids. In germline, CDR1 is SGHTA, CDR2 FQGNSA. CDR3 protein: CASKSKGVETQYF. CDR3 coding DNA: TGTGCCAGCAAATCTAAGGGGGTAGAGACCCAGTACTTC.

This sequence joins TRBV7-8 and TRBJ2-3, with D perhaps matching TRBD2 (5 bases). V was pared by 4 bases and J by 0 bases, with 17 bases between. This CDR3 comprises 17 residues. Germline lookup yields CDR1 SGHVS and CDR2 FQNEAQ. CDR3 sequence (DNA): TGTGCCAGCAGCTCCCCGGAGGTAAAGTCTAGCACAGATACGCAGTATTTT. It encodes CASSSPEVKSSTDTQYF.